Following are 15 T cell receptor beta chains from one sample sequenced in a study of T cells in Graves' hyperthyroidism and ophthalmopathy. Amplification of TCR beta CDR3 regions used RNA as the template. Using the HTBI primer set, a first-round RT-PCR was run on the TCR CDR3. TCRdb recomputed calls from the multiplex PCR reads with MiXCR, one row per CDR3 protein. The repertoire holds 530,000 or so distinct CDR3 sequences, with about 43% as singletons. Specimen: peripheral blood or thyroid tissue (not recorded which). The receptor set was obtained from a woman younger than 35 with Graves' hyperthyroidism.

This clonotype was observed once. The CDR3 DNA reads TGTGCCACCAGCAGCCCCCGGACTTTC. Its translation is CATSSPRTF. The J gene is TRBJ2-6, the V gene TRBV15; no definite D call. Germline lookup yields CDR1 LNHNV and CDR2 YYDKDF (reference sequence). With 3 bases removed from V and 18 bases from J, the gap between germline ends came to 6 bases. The CDR3 covers 9 residues. The entire variable domain, with the rest obtained from reference TRBV15 and TRBJ2-6, is as follows: DAMVIQNPRYQVTQFGKPVTLSCSQTLNHNVMYWYQQKSSQAPKLLFHYYDKDFNNEADTPDNFQSRRPNTSFCFLDIRSPGLGDTAMYLCATSSPRTFGAGSRLTVL.

This clonotype was picked up a small number of times. J is TRBJ2-5 and V is TRBV20-1; TRBD2 aligns across 12 bases. Germline V gene sequence: CDR1 DFQATT, CDR2 SNEGSKA (reference sequence). The CDR3 length is 13 residues. The CDR3 nucleotides read TGCAGCGCCTGGACTAGCGGGAAAGAGACCCAGTACTTC. Its translation is CSAWTSGKETQYF.

The table lists this clonotype with many counts. CDR3 bases: TGTGCCAGCAGTCCTACGGAGAACGGCCTTCAAGAGACCCAGTACTTC. This codes for CASSPTENGLQETQYF. J is TRBJ2-5 and V is TRBV7-9; the D is unclear. With 6 bases removed from V and 2 bases from J, the gap between germline ends came to 19 bases. The CDR3 is 16 amino acids. Germline lookup yields CDR1 SEHNR and CDR2 FQNEAQ (reference sequence).

The chain links TRBV29-1 to TRBJ1-1, with 8 bases matching TRBD1. Trimming cost V 8 bases and J 0 bases; bases outside gene matches: 5. CDR1 is SQVTM, CDR2 ANQGSEA, per germline. There are 13 residues in the CDR3. Written as DNA, the CDR3 is TGCAGCTTGGGACAGGCGATGAACACTGAAGCTTTCTTT. Translated: CSLGQAMNTEAFF.

With respect to this clonotype: A junction boundary mismatches the germline segment, possibly from a read error. This chain connects TRBV7-2 to TRBJ2-5; the D gene could be TRBD1 or TRBD2 (5 bases each). This CDR3 has 16 residues. Looked up from germline, CDR1 is SGHTA and CDR2 is FQGNSA. CDR3 sequence: CASSLDRGPHQETQYF. In nucleotides, the CDR3 is TGCGCCAGCAGCTTGGATAGGGGACCTCACCAAGAGACCCAGTACTTC.

The chain employs TRBV18 and TRBJ1-6; D is unclear. CDR3 length: 14 residues. The ends were cut back, 2 bases at V and 4 bases at J, with 6 bases in the middle. Germline lookup yields CDR1 KGHSH and CDR2 LQKENI. The DNA of the CDR3 is TGTGCCAGCTCACCAGAAGAATATAATTCACCCCTCCACTTT. This gives the protein CASSPEEYNSPLHF.

This clonotype was observed many times. The chain uses TRBV6-5 and TRBJ2-7; D may be TRBD2 (6 bases). There are 15 residues in the CDR3. Trimming removed 2 bases from V and 2 bases from J, with 13 bases in between. Germline V gene sequence: CDR1 MNHEY, CDR2 SVGAGI. CDR3 sequence: CASSYEAGPPYEQYF. CDR3 bases: TGTGCCAGCAGTTACGAGGCGGGACCGCCCTACGAGCAGTACTTC.

This chain links TRBV30 with TRBJ1-2; tentatively, D is TRBD1 (6 bases). The CDR3 loop spans 14 amino acids. CDR1 GTSNPN and CDR2 SVGIG come from the germline V gene (reference sequence). V lost 5 bases, J lost 2 bases, and 15 bases lay in between. CDR3 protein: CAWGTGTWNYGYTF. The CDR3 DNA follows: TGTGCCTGGGGAACCGGGACATGGAACTATGGCTACACCTTC.

This clonotype was observed a few times. The rearrangement links TRBV11-3 to TRBJ2-2, with D unclear. The CDR3 spans 16 residues. V dropped 1 base and J dropped 7 bases, with 16 bases sitting between them. In germline, CDR1 is SGHNT, CDR2 YENEEA. DNA of the CDR3: TGTGCCAGCAGCTTAGCAAGGCGGCAAGCCCACGGGGAGCTGTTTTTT. It codes for CASSLARRQAHGELFF.

Ten or more counts support this clonotype. The chain's CDR3 is CASSPDRALDTGELFF. The CDR3, as DNA: TGTGCCAGCAGCCCGGACAGGGCCTTGGACACCGGGGAGCTGTTTTTT. The chain joins TRBV14 to TRBJ2-2; 8 bases map to TRBD1. This CDR3 spans 16 amino acids. From germline, CDR1 is SGHDN and CDR2 FVKESK. The J segment lost 3 bases and the V segment lost 4 bases, leaving 7 bases of the junction unmatched.

This clonotype has a single count. The rearrangement joins TRBV20-1 to TRBJ1-1; 7 bases are a match to TRBD1. Germline V gene data show CDR1 as DFQATT and CDR2 as SNEGSKA (reference sequence). The CDR3 length is 13 residues. DNA for the CDR3: TGCAGCTTACTGACAGGGCCTTACACTGAAGCTTTCTTT. Translating gives CSLLTGPYTEAFF.

This clonotype was recorded at least ten times. CDR3 protein: CSARGPTGTGELFF. Written as DNA, the CDR3 is TGCAGTGCTAGAGGGCCGACGGGCACCGGGGAGCTGTTTTTT. This chain links TRBV20-1 with TRBJ2-2; D is unclear. The germline CDR1 and CDR2 sequences are DFQATT and SNEGSKA (reference sequence). The CDR3 has 14 residues. Trimming took off 1 base at V and 4 bases at J, with 10 bases between the two ends.

This clonotype was seen only a few times. The V gene is TRBV5-4, the J gene TRBJ1-1, with 11 positions matching TRBD1. Unmatched junction bases numbered 8, after V lost 3 bases and J lost 4 bases. The CDR3 covers 16 residues. The germline CDR1 and CDR2 sequences are SGHNT and YYREEE (reference sequence). CDR3 residues: CASSSEYGTGGTEAFF. The CDR3 nucleotides are TGTGCCAGCAGCTCCGAGTACGGGACAGGGGGCACTGAAGCTTTCTTT.

This clonotype was counted between two and nine times. The CDR3 DNA reads as TGTGCCAGCAGTCCTCTAGGGGGGCTCAGGGGTCAGCCCCAGCATTTT. Amino acids: CASSPLGGLRGQPQHF. The chain uses TRBV6-6 and TRBJ1-5; tentative D call: TRBD1 (6 bases). The germline V and J ends were trimmed by 5 bases and 6 bases, with 20 bases remaining between them. The V gene's germline CDR1 is MNHNY and CDR2 SVGAGI (reference sequence). The CDR3 totals 16 residues.

Concerning this clonotype: Compared with germline, one end of the junction differs, possibly owing to a read error. The chain employs TRBV2 and TRBJ1-3; no firm D call. Germline V gene lookup returns CDR1 SNHLY and CDR2 FYNNEI. There are 17 residues in the CDR3. CDR3 amino acids: CASGEGPAGADGNTIYF. The CDR3 nucleotides read TGTGCCAGCGGTGAAGGACCTGCGGGAGCAGATGGAAACACCATATATTTT.